Listed below are T cell receptor beta chains from one sample, sequenced in a study of T cells in Graves' hyperthyroidism and ophthalmopathy. Each CDR3 protein gets one entry after TCRdb re-called the multiplex PCR reads with MiXCR. The sample gives about 290,000 distinct CDR3 sequences, about an eighth of which show up once; 7.9% is in the top ten. Input material: blood. The origin of the receptors is a woman between 35 and 50 years old with Graves' hyperthyroidism. CDR3s include the opening cysteine and the closing phenylalanine or tryptophan. Rows may omit the clone size; those that give it use once, few, many or a size class.

clone_size v_call cdr3_aa
few TRBV24-1 CATSDSRDGYNEQFF
many TRBV20-1 CSARDYKGRNEKLFF
many TRBV2 CASSDGAGGTDTQYF
many TRBV20-1 CSARDTGPSGFGQFF
many TRBV3-1 CASSQLQGKADTQYF
few TRBV15 CATSRDYPGGEYGYTF
many TRBV20-1 CSARDRVRDSYTEAFF
many TRBV12-3/TRBV12-4 CASSFLSYEQYF
many TRBV11-3 CASSPNLDRVNEQFF
many TRBV9 CASSVGLQGGETQYF
many TRBV5-1 CASSLQGTYEQYF
. TRBV20-1 CSAGQPLREVPYNEQFF
many TRBV2 CATPEEQGAYVEQFF
many TRBV18 CASSPMGQGTEAFF
. TRBV7-2 CASSNRGSGGRDEQFF
many TRBV9 CASSAGELSAGELFF
many TRBV28 CASSSRTGSYEQYF
many TRBV29-1 CSVEKGGPGYGYTF
many TRBV7-8 CASSYGQGAEEQYF
. TRBV14 CASSPPDGYEQYF
many TRBV18 CASSPPSDTDTQYF